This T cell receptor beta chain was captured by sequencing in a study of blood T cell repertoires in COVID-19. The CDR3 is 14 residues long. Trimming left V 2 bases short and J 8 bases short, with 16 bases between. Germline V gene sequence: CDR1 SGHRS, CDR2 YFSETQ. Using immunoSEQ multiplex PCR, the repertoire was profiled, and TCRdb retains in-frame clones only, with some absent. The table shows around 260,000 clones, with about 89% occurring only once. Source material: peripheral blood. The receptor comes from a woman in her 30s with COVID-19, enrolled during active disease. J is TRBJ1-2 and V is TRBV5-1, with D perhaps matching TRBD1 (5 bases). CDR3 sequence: CASSFTRDSPGYTF. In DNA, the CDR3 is TGCGCCAGCAGCTTCACCCGGGACTCCCCGGGCTACACCTTC.